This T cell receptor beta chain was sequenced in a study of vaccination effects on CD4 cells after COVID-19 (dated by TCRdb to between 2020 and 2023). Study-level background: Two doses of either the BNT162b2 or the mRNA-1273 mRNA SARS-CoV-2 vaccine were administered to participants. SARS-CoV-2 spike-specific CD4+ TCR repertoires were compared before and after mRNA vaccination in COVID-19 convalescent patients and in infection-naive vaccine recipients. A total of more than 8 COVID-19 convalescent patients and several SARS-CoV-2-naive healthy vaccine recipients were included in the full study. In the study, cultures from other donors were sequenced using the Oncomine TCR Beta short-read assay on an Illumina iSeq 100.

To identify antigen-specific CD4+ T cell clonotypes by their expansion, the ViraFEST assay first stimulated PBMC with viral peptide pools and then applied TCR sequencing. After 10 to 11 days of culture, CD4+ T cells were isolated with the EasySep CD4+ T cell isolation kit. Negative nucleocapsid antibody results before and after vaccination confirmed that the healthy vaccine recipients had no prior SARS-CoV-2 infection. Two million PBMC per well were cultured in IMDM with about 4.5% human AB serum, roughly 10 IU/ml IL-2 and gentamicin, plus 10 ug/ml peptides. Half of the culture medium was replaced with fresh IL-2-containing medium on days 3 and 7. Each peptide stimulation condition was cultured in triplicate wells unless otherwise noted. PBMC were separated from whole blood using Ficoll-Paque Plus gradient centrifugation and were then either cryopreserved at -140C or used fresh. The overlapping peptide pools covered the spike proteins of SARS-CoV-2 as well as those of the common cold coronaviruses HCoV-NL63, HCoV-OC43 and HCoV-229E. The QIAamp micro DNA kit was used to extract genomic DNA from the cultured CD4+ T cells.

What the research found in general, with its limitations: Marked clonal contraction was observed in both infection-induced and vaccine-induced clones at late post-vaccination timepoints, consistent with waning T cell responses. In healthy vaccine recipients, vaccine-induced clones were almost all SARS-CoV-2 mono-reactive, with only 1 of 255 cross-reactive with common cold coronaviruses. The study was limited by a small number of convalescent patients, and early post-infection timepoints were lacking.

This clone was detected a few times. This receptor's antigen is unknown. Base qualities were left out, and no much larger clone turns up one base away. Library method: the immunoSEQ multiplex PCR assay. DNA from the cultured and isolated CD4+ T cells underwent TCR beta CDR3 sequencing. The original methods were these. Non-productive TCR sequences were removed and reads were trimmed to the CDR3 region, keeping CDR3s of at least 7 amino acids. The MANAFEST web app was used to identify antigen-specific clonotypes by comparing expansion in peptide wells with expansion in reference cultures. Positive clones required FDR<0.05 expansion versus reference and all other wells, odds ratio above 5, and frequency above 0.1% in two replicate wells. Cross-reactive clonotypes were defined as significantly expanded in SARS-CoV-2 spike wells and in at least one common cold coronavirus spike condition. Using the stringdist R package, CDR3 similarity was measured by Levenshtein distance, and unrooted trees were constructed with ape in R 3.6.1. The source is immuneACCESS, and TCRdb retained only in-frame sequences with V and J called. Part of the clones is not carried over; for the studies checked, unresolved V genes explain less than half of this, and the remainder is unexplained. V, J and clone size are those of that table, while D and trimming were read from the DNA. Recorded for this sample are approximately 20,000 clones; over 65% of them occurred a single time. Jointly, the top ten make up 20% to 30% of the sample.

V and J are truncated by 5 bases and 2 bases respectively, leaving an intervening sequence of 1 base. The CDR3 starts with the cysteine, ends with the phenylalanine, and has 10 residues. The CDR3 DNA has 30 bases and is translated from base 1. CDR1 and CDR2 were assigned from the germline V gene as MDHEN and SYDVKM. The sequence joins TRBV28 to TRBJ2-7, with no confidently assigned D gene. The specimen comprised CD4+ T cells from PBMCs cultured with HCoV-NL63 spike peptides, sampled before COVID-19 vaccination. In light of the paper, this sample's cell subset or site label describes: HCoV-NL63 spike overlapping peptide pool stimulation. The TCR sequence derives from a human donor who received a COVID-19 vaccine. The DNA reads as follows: TGTGCCAGCAGTACCTACGAGCAGTACTTC. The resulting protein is CASSTYEQYF.